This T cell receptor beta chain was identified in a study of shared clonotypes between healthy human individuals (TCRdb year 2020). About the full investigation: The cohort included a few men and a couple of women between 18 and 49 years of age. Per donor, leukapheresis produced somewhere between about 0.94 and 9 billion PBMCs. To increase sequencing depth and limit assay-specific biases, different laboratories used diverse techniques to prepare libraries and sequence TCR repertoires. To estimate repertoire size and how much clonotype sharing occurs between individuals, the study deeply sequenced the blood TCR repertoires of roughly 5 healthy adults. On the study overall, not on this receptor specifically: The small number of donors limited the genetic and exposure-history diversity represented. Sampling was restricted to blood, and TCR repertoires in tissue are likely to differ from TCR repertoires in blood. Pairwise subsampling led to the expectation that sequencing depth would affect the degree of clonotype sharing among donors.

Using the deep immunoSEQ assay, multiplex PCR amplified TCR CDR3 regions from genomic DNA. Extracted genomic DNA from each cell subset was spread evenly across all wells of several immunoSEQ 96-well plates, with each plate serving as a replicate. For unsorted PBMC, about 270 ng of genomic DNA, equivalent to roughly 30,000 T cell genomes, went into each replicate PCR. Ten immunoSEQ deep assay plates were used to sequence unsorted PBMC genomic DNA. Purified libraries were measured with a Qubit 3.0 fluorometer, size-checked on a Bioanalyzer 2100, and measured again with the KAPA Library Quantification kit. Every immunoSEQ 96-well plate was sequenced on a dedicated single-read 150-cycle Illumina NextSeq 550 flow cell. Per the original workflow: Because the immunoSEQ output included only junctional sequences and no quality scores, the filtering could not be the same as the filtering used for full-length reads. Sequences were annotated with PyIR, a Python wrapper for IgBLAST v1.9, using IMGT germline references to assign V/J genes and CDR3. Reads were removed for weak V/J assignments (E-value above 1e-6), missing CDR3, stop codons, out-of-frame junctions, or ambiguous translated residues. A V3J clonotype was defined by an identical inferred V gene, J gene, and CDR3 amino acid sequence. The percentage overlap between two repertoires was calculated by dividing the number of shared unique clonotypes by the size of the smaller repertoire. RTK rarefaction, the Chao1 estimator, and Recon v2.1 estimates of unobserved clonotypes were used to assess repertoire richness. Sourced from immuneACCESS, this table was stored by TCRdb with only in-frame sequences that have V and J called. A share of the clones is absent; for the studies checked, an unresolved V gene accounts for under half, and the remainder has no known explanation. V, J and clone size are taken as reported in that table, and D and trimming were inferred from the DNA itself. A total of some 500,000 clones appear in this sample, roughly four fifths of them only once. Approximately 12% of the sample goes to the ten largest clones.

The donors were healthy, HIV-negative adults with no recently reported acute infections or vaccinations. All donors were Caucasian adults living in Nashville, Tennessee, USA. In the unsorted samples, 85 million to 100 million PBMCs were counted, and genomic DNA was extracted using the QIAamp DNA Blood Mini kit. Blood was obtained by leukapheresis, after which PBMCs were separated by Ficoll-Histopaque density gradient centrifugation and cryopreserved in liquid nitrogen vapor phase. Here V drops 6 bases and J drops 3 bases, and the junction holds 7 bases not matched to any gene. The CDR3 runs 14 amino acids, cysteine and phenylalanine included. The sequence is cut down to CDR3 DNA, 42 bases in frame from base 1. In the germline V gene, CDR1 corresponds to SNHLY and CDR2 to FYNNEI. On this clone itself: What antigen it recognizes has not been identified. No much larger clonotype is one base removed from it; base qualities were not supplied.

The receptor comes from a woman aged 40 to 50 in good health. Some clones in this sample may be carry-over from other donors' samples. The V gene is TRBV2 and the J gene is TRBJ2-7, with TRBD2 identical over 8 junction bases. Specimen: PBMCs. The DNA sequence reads TGTGCCAGCAGAATTATTAGCGGGGTCTACGAGCAGTACTTC. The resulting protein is CASRIISGVYEQYF. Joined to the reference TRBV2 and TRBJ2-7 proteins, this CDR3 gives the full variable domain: EPEVTQTPSHQVTQMGQEVILRCVPISNHLYFYWYRQILGQKVEFLVSFYNNEISEKSEIFDDQFSVERPDGSNFTLKIRSTKLEDSAMYFCASRIISGVYEQYFGPGTRLTVT.